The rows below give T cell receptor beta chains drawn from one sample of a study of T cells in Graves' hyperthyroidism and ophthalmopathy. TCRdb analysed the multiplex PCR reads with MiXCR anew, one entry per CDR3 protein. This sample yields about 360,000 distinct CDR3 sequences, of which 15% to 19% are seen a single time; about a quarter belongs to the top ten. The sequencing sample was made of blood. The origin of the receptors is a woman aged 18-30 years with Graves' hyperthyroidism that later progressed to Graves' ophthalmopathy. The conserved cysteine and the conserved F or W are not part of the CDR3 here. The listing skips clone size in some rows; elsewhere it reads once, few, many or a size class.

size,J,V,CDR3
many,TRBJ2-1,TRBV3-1,ASSHGRPYNEQF
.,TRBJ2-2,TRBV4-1,ASSPRLAVTGELF
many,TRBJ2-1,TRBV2,ASGVSTSGRARTYNEQF
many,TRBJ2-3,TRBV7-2,ASSLGDLSTDTQY
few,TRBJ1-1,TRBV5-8,ASSLFGHPNPEAF
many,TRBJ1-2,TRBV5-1,ASSFTGERNYGYT
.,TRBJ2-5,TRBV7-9,ANGDRETQY
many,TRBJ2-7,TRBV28,ASSFGTSGSPYEQY
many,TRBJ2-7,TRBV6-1,ASVGQGPEQY
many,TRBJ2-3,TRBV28,ATQGGTRTDTQY
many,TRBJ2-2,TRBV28,ATQGPVGELF
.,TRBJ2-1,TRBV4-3,ASSQGQGRYNEQF
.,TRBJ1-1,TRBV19,ASSITGRGTDEAF
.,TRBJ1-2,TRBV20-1,SARDLLTGGYDYGYT
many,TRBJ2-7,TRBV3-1,ASSQVGTGGEQY
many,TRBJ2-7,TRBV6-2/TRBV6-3,ASSYQGTGYEQY
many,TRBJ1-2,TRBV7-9,ASSAKQGLGGYT
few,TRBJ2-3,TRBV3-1,ASSPWTSDDTDTQY
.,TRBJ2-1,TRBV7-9,ASSPRQAISYNEQF
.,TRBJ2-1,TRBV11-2,ASSRSGLPNEQF
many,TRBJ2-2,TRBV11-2,ASSTGLAGTGELF
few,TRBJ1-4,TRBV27,ASSLTGGTNEKLF
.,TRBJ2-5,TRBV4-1,ASSPPVRGDHKETQY
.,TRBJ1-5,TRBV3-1,ASSQATGGDQPQH
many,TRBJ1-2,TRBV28,ASSPIDRDGNYGYT
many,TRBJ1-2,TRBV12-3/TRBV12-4,ASSPWTATNYGYT
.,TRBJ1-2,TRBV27,ASSERQANYGYT
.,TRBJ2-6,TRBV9,ASSVSGGPASGAGANVLT
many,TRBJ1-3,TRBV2,ASSGWITDSGNTIY
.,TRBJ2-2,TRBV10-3,AISEPGGPTGELF
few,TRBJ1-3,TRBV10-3,AISGTRGAGNTIY
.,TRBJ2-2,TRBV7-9,ASSLGTGDTGELF
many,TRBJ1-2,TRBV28,ASSFSRGHGYT
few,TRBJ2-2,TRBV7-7,ASSPNGGTNTGELF
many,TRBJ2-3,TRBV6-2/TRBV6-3,ASSYWTGATDTQY
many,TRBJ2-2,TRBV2,ATWGDITGELF